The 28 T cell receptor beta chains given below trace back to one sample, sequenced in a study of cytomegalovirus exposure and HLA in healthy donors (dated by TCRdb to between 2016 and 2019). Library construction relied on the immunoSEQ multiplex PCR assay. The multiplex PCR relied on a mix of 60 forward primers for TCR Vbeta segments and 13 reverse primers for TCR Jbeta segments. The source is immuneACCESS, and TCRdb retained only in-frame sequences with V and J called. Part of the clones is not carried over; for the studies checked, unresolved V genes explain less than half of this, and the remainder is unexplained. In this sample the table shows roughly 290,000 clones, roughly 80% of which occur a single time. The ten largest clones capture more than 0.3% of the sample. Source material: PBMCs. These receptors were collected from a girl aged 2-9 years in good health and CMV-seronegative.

Written as DNA, the CDR3 is TGTGCCAGCAGCCACCGCACTCTCTCTGGAAACACCATATATTTT. Translated: CASSHRTLSGNTIYF. V gene TRBV5-8 combines with J gene TRBJ1-3; D is ambiguous. V was clipped by 4 bases and J by 0 bases, with 11 bases between them. From germline, CDR1 is SGHTS and CDR2 YDEGEE. This CDR3 has 15 residues. Full variable domain (missing parts from reference TRBV5-8 and TRBJ1-3): EAGVTQSPTHLIKTRGQQATLRCSPISGHTSVYWYQQALGLGLQFLLWYDEGEERNRGNFPPRFSGRQFPNYSSELNVNALELEDSALYLCASSHRTLSGNTIYFGEGSWLTVV.

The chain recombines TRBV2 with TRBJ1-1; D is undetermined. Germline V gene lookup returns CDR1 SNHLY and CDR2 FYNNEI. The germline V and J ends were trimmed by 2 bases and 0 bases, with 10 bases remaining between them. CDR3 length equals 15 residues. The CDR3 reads CASSENWGVNTEAFF. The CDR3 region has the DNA TGTGCCAGCAGTGAAAACTGGGGAGTGAACACTGAAGCTTTCTTT. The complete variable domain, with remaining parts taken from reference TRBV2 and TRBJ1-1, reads EPEVTQTPSHQVTQMGQEVILRCVPISNHLYFYWYRQILGQKVEFLVSFYNNEISEKSEIFDDQFSVERPDGSNFTLKIRSTKLEDSAMYFCASSENWGVNTEAFFGQGTRLTVV.

The CDR3 loop reads CASSLGGDRFGYGYTF. CDR3 DNA sequence: TGTGCCAGCAGCTTAGGGGGGGACAGATTCGGCTATGGCTACACCTTC. This chain links TRBV7-9 with TRBJ1-2, with TRBD1 matching 7 bases. Germline loops: CDR1 SEHNR, CDR2 FQNEAQ (reference sequence). The CDR3 runs to 16 residues. The junction had 9 bases not matched to a gene; V was cut back by 1 base and J by 4 bases.

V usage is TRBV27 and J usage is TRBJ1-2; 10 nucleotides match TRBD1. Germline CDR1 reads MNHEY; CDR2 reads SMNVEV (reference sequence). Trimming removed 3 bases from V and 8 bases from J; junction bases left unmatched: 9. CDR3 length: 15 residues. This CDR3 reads CASSFGDRGFLGYTF. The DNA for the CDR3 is TGTGCCAGCAGTTTTGGGGACAGGGGTTTTTTGGGCTACACCTTC.

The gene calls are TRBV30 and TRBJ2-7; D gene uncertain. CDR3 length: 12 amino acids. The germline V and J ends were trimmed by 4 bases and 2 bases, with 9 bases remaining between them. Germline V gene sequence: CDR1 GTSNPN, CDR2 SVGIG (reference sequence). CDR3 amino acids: CAWTNSPYEQYF. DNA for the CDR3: TGTGCCTGGACAAACAGCCCCTACGAGCAGTACTTC. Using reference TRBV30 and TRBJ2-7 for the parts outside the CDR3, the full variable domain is SQTIHQWPATLVQPVGSPLSLECTVEGTSNPNLYWYRQAAGRGLQLLFYSVGIGQISSEVPQNLSASRPQDRQFILSSKKLLLSDSGFYLCAWTNSPYEQYFGPGTRLTVT.

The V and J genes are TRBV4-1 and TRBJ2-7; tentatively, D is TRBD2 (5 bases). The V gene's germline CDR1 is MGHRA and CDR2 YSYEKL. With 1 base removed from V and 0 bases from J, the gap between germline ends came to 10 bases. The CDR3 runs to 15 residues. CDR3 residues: CASSQAASSSYEQYF. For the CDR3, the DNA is TGCGCCAGCAGCCAAGCGGCTAGCAGCTCCTACGAGCAGTACTTC.

CDR3: CASSPKRRLNGYTF. The CDR3 DNA follows: TGCGCCAGCAGCCCCAAGCGCAGACTCAATGGCTACACCTTC. The chain recombines TRBV5-1 with TRBJ1-2, with unresolved D. V dropped 4 bases and J dropped 6 bases, with 16 bases sitting between them. CDR1 SGHRS and CDR2 YFSETQ come from the germline V gene. The CDR3 extends over 14 amino acids.

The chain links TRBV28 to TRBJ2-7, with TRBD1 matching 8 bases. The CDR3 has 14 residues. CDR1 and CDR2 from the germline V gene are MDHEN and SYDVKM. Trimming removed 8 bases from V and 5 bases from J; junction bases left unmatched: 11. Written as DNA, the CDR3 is TGTGCCAGCGAACCGTGGACAGGGAAGAACGAGCAGTACTTC. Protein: CASEPWTGKNEQYF.

The DNA for the CDR3 is TGTGCCAGCAGCTTGATAGGGGCCGGTAGGGGGATTGGCAGGCAGTTCTTC. Protein sequence: CASSLIGAGRGIGRQFF. The V and J genes are TRBV5-5 and TRBJ2-1; TRBD1 is a possible D gene (6 bases). Trimming pared 1 base from V and 12 bases from J, leaving 26 bases between. CDR1 and CDR2 (germline): SGHKS, YYEKEE (reference sequence). This CDR3 spans 17 amino acids.

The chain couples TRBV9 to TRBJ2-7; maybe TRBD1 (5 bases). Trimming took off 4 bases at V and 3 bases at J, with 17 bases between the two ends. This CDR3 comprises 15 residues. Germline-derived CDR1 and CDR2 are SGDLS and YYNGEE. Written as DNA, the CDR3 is TGTGCCAGCAGCCAACACGACAGAGCCCTCTACGAGCAGTACTTC. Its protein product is CASSQHDRALYEQYF. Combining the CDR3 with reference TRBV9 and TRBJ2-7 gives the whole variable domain DSGVTQTPKHLITATGQRVTLRCSPRSGDLSVYWYQQSLDQGLQFLIQYYNGEERAKGNILERFSAQQFPDLHSELNLSSLELGDSALYFCASSQHDRALYEQYFGPGTRLTVT.

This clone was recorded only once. CDR3 amino acids: CASGDRSYGYTF. Written as DNA, the CDR3 is TGTGCCAGTGGGGACAGGTCTTATGGCTACACCTTC. The chain employs TRBV19 and TRBJ1-2, with 8 bases matching TRBD1. The CDR3 contains 12 residues. The V and J ends lost 8 bases and 5 bases, in that order; junction bases with no gene match: 4. Germline CDR1 is LNHDA and CDR2 is SQIVND (reference sequence).

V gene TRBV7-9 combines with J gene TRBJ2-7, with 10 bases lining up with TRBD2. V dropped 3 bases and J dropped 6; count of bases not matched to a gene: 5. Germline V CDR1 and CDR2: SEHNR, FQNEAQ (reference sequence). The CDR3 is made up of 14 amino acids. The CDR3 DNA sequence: TGTGCCAGCAGCTTCCTAGCGGGAGAGTCCGAGCAGTACTTC. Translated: CASSFLAGESEQYF. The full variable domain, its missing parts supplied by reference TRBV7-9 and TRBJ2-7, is DTGVSQNPRHKITKRGQNVTFRCDPISEHNRLYWYRQTLGQGPEFLTYFQNEAQLEKSRLLSDRFSAERPKGSFSTLEIQRTEQGDSAMYLCASSFLAGESEQYFGPGTRLTVT.

DNA for the CDR3: TGTGCCAGCAGCTCAGCTAGCGCCAGCTTCTCCTACGAGCAGTACTTC. It is translated as CASSSASASFSYEQYF. The chain recombines TRBV6-6 with TRBJ2-7, with D tentatively TRBD2 (6 bases). Trimming pared 6 bases from V and 0 bases from J, leaving 18 bases between. Germline V lookup: CDR1 MNHNY, CDR2 SVGAGI (reference sequence). The CDR3 contains 16 residues.

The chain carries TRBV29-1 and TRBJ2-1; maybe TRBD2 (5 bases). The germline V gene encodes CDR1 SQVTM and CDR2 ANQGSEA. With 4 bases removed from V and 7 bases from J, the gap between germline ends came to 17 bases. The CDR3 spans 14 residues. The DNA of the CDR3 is TGCAGCGTTGTGGCGGGTGATATGTGGAATGAGCAGTTCTTC. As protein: CSVVAGDMWNEQFF.

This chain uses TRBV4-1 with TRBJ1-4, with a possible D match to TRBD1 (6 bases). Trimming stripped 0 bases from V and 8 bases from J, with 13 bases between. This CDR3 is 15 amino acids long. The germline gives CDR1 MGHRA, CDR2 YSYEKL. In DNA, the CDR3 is TGCGCCAGCAGCCAAGAATCCAGGGGAAACGAAAAACTGTTTTTT. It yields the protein CASSQESRGNEKLFF.

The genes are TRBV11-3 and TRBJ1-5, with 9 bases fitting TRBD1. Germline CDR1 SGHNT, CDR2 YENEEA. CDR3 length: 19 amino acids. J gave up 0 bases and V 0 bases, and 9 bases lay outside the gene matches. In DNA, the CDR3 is TGTGCCAGCAGCTTAGATCGGGACAGGGACTTTTATAGCAATCAGCCCCAGCATTTT. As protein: CASSLDRDRDFYSNQPQHF.

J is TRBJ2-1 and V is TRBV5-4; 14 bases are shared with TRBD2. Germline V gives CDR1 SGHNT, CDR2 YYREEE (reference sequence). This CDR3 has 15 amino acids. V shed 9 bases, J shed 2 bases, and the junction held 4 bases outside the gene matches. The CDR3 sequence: CAIGTSGGPYNEQFF. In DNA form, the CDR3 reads TGTGCCATTGGGACTAGCGGGGGACCCTACAATGAGCAGTTCTTC.

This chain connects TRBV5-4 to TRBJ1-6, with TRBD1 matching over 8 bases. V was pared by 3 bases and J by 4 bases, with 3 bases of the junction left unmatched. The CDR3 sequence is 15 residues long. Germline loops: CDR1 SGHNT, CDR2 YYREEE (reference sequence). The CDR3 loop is CASSSYRGYNSPLHF. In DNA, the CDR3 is TGTGCCAGCAGCTCATACAGGGGGTATAATTCACCCCTCCACTTT.

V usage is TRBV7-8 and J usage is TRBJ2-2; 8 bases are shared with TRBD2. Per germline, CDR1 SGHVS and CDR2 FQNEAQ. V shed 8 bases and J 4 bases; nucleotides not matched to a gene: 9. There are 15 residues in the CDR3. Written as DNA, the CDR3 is TGTGCCAGCTTAATTAGCGGGACGGGCACCGGGGAGCTGTTTTTT. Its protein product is CASLISGTGTGELFF.

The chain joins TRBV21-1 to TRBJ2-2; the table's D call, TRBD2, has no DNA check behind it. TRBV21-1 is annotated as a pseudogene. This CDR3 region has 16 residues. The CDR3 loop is CASSNLNPGSTGELFF. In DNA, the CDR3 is TGTGCCAGCAGCAATTTAAATCCGGGGAGCACCGGGGAGCTGTTTTTT.

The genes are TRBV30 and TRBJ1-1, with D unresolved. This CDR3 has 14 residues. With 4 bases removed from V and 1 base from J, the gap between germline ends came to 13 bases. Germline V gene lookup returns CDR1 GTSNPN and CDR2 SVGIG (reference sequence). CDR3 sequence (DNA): TGTGCCTGGACGACAAAACAGAAGAACACTGAAGCTTTCTTT. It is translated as CAWTTKQKNTEAFF. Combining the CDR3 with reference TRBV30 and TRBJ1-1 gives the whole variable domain SQTIHQWPATLVQPVGSPLSLECTVEGTSNPNLYWYRQAAGRGLQLLFYSVGIGQISSEVPQNLSASRPQDRQFILSSKKLLLSDSGFYLCAWTTKQKNTEAFFGQGTRLTVV.

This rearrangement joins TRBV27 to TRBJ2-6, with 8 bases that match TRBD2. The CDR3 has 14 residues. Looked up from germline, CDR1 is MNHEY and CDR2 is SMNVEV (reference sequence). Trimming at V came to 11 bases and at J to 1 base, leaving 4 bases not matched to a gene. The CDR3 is CASGRGSGANVLTF. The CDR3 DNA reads TGTGCCTCCGGGAGGGGGTCTGGGGCCAACGTCCTGACTTTC.

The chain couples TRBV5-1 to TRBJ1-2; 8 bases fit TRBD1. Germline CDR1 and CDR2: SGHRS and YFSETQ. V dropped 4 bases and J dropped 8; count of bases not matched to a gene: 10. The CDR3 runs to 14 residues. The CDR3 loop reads CASSPDGTGNGYTF. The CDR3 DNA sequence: TGCGCCAGCAGCCCGGATGGGACAGGTAACGGCTACACCTTC. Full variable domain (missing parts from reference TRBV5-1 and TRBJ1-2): KAGVTQTPRYLIKTRGQQVTLSCSPISGHRSVSWYQQTPGQGLQFLFEYFSETQRNKGNFPGRFSGRQFSNSRSEMNVSTLELGDSALYLCASSPDGTGNGYTFGSGTRLTVV.

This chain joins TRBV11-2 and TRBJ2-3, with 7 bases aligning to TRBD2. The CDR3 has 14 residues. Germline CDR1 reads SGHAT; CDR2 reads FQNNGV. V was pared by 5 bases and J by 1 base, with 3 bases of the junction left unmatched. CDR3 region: CASSAAGGTDTQYF. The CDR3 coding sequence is TGTGCCAGCAGCGCGGCGGGGGGCACAGATACGCAGTATTTT.

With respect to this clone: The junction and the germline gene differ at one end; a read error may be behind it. The DNA of the CDR3 is TGTTCCAGCTTGACCGCAGGCGGGGACTCTGAAGCTTTCTTT. The encoded protein is CSSLTAGGDSEAFF. The chain couples TRBV7-9 to TRBJ1-1, with D tentatively TRBD1 (5 bases). Germline V gene sequence: CDR1 SEHNR, CDR2 FQNEAQ (reference sequence). The CDR3 has 14 residues.

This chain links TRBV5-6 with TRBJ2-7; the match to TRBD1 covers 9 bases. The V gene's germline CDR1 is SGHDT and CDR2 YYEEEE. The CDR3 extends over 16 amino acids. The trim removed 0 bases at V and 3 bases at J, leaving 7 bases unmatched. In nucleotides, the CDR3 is TGTGCCAGCAGCTTGGCACCGGGACAGGGACACTACGAGCAGTACTTC. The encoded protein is CASSLAPGQGHYEQYF.

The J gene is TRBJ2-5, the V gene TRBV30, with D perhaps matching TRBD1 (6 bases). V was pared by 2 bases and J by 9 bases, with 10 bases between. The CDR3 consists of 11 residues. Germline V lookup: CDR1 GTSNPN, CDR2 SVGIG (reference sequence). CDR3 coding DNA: TGTGCCTGGAGTCACGGACAGTCCCAGTACTTC. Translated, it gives CAWSHGQSQYF.

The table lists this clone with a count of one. The CDR3 loop reads CASSLGTGGPVAQHF. CDR3 in DNA: TGTGCCAGCAGCTTGGGGACAGGGGGTCCTGTGGCCCAGCATTTT. This chain uses TRBV7-8 with TRBJ1-5; TRBD1 matches 11 bases. With 3 bases clipped from V and 11 bases from J, the junction kept 9 bases outside the gene matches. Germline V lookup: CDR1 SGHVS, CDR2 FQNEAQ. The CDR3 has 15 amino acids.